This T cell receptor (beta chain) was found in a study of control samples from healthy donors and cancer patients. Assay: immunoSEQ multiplex PCR; the TCRdb copy retains only in-frame clones and omits some. The repertoire consists of about 120,000 clones, with 85% to 90% occurring once and the leading ten covering 2% to 3%. CDR1 SEHNR and CDR2 FQNEAQ come from the germline V gene (reference sequence). CDR3 length equals 15 residues. V was trimmed by 5 bases and J by 4 bases, leaving 14 bases between them. The receptor was derived from a woman aged 65 to 85 in good health. Sequencing was performed on blood. The genes are TRBV7-9 and TRBJ2-2; unclear D gene. CDR3 nucleotides: TGTGCCAGCAGCCCCTCGGCGACGGGCACCGGGGAGCTGTTTTTT. The encoded protein is CASSPSATGTGELFF.